This T cell receptor beta chain was identified during a study of blood T cell repertoires in COVID-19. Study overall: COVID-19 samples from acute and convalescent phases originated in the United States, Italy and Spain.

This clone was seen once. TCRdb keeps only in-frame clones here, not all; method: immunoSEQ multiplex PCR. The table records roughly 60,000 clones, about two thirds of them present only once. Sequencing was carried out using peripheral blood. The origin of this receptor is a woman between 70 and 85 years old with COVID-19, enrolled during active disease.

The CDR3 DNA is TGTGCCAGCTCACCACAAGGGGTCTCTGGAAACACCATATATTTT. Its translation is CASSPQGVSGNTIYF. The chain is built from TRBV18 and TRBJ1-3; D may be TRBD1 (5 bases). V dropped 1 base and J dropped 0 bases, with 7 bases sitting between them. Germline values: CDR1 KGHSH, CDR2 LQKENI. The CDR3 is made up of 15 amino acids.